This T cell receptor (beta chain) was profiled in a study of Ad26.COV2.S vaccination and SARS-CoV-2 variants. Study-wide results and caveats: The TCR breadth and depth analyses may have understated or missed part of the total T cell responses.

This table comes from immunoSEQ multiplex PCR, and its TCRdb copy is limited to in-frame clones, with some not included. Of hundreds of thousands of clones in the sample, 83% were seen once. In regard to this clone: Its antigen is still unknown. Other nucleotide sequences in the sample specify the same CDR3.

The sample's treatment: about 20 received Ad26.COV2.S at low or high dose, single or two shots; five or six received placebo; per-sample allocation not given. Material that was analyzed had been drawn on day 63 after the first vaccine or placebo injection. Donor was an adult aged 18-55 years in Boston. The TCR sequence derives from a person between 18 and 65 years old who received the Ad26.COV2.S COVID-19 vaccine or a placebo. The specimen was peripheral blood, collected in a trial of Ad26.COV2.S vaccine versus placebo.

This chain's CDR3 is CASSQGVEETQYF. The CDR3 DNA reads as TGCGCCAGCAGCCAGGGTGTGGAAGAGACCCAGTACTTC. The V and J genes are TRBV4-3 and TRBJ2-5, with D uncertain. Germline-derived CDR1 and CDR2 are LGHNA and YSLEER. The germline V and J ends were trimmed by 3 bases and 3 bases, with 8 bases remaining between them. The CDR3 loop spans 13 amino acids.